The 25 T cell receptor beta chains reported below all come from one sample, sequenced in a study of CD8 T cells in Susac syndrome. An amount of RNA that ranged from 0.5 to 1 ug was reverse transcribed with random hexamers. In TCRdb, the immunoSEQ multiplex PCR reads were re-called with MiXCR into one record per CDR3 protein. The table records around 150,000 distinct CDR3 sequences, approximately 94% of them present only once. Sequencing was carried out using CD4+ T cells from PBMCs. The receptors were gathered from a human donor with multiple sclerosis.

Only one count was recorded for this clonotype. This sequence joins TRBV30 and TRBJ1-1; D is unresolved. Trimming stripped 2 bases from V and 3 bases from J, with 7 bases between. The germline CDR1 and CDR2 sequences are GTSNPN and SVGIG (reference sequence). The CDR3 spans 12 residues. CDR3 loop: CAWSYVDTEAFF. CDR3 coding DNA: TGTGCCTGGAGTTACGTTGACACTGAAGCTTTCTTT. The full variable domain, its missing parts supplied by reference TRBV30 and TRBJ1-1, is SQTIHQWPATLVQPVGSPLSLECTVEGTSNPNLYWYRQAAGRGLQLLFYSVGIGQISSEVPQNLSASRPQDRQFILSSKKLLLSDSGFYLCAWSYVDTEAFFGQGTRLTVV.

The V gene is TRBV6-2 or TRBV6-3, the J gene TRBJ1-5, with no clear D. The ends were cut back, 6 bases at V and 0 bases at J, with 9 bases in the middle. The CDR3 contains 14 residues. The germline CDR1 and CDR2 sequences are MNHEY and SVGEGT. The CDR3 bases are TGTGCCAGCAGCCCCCGACCTAGCAATCAGCCCCAGCATTTT. As protein: CASSPRPSNQPQHF.

The chain carries TRBV29-1 and TRBJ2-3; 9 nucleotides line up with TRBD1. CDR1 is SQVTM, CDR2 ANQGSEA, per germline. Losses at the gene ends were 7 bases for V and 0 bases for J; bases not matched to a gene: 5. The CDR3 runs 14 residues. The CDR3 is CSADRGVSTDTQYF. The DNA of the CDR3 is TGCAGCGCGGACAGGGGCGTTAGCACAGATACGCAGTATTTT.

V and J are TRBV9 and TRBJ1-1, with 9 positions matching TRBD1. The junction had 8 bases not matched to a gene; V was cut back by 4 bases and J by 7 bases. Looked up from germline, CDR1 is SGDLS and CDR2 is YYNGEE. The CDR3 sequence is 14 residues long. CDR3 residues: CASSPQQGAYEAFF. The DNA of the CDR3 is TGTGCCAGCAGCCCCCAACAGGGGGCCTATGAAGCTTTCTTT.

The chain employs TRBV29-1 and TRBJ2-1; D ambiguous. The CDR3 spans 13 residues. The V end lost 7 bases, the J end lost 2 bases, and 12 bases lay between the germline ends. CDR1 and CDR2 (germline): SQVTM, ANQGSEA. As DNA, the CDR3 is TGCAGCGGCTCCGGAAATCCCTACAATGAGCAGTTCTTC. The encoded protein is CSGSGNPYNEQFF.

This chain connects TRBV20-1 to TRBJ2-7, with TRBD2 matching 7 bases. The CDR3 is made up of 14 amino acids. Germline CDR1 is DFQATT and CDR2 is SNEGSKA (reference sequence). Trimming at V came to 0 bases and at J to 6 bases, leaving 8 bases not matched to a gene. The CDR3: CSARDSAGVGEQYF. CDR3 DNA sequence: TGCAGTGCTAGAGATTCGGCGGGAGTAGGCGAGCAGTACTTC.

The genes are TRBV15 and TRBJ2-2, with D possibly being TRBD2 (6 bases). Germline CDR1 is LNHNV and CDR2 is YYDKDF (reference sequence). V was shortened by 5 bases and J by 3 bases, with 10 bases between the two germline ends. The CDR3 runs to 14 residues. The CDR3 loop reads CATSGRLDTGELFF. For the CDR3, the DNA is TGTGCCACCAGCGGGAGGTTGGACACCGGGGAGCTGTTTTTT.

V and J are TRBV5-1 and TRBJ1-1; D unresolved. Germline CDR1 is SGHRS and CDR2 is YFSETQ. The CDR3 totals 13 residues. Trimming left V 3 bases short and J 7 bases short, with 13 bases between. The CDR3 spells CASSSPPTVEAFF. The DNA of the CDR3 is TGCGCCAGCAGCTCCCCTCCCACCGTTGAAGCTTTCTTT.

J is TRBJ1-4 and V is TRBV29-1; D gene unclear. This CDR3 has 12 amino acids. CDR1 and CDR2 from the germline V gene are SQVTM and ANQGSEA. The CDR3 spells CGSNSGTEKLFF. The DNA of the CDR3 is TGCGGCTCAAACAGTGGTACTGAAAAACTGTTTTTT.

The chain has TRBV25-1 and TRBJ2-7; the D gene is possibly TRBD2 (5 bases). V was clipped by 5 bases and J by 5 bases, with 16 bases between them. The length of the CDR3 is 14 residues. CDR1 MGHDK and CDR2 SYGVNS come from the germline V gene. CDR3 protein: CASSTTRGSNEQYF. The CDR3, as DNA: TGTGCCAGCAGTACGACCCGAGGGAGCAACGAGCAGTACTTC.

V usage is TRBV12-3 or TRBV12-4 and J usage is TRBJ1-4; D remains ambiguous. The V end lost 7 bases, the J end lost 7 bases, and 7 bases lay between the germline ends. The CDR3 contains 11 residues. CDR3 amino acids: CASTEFEKLFF. CDR3 bases: TGTGCCAGCACTGAGTTTGAAAAACTGTTTTTT.

This sequence joins TRBV3-1 and TRBJ1-1; D may be TRBD1 (5 bases). Between the trimmed V and J ends, which lost 4 bases and 0 bases, there was a span of 9 bases. The CDR3 is made up of 14 amino acids. CDR1 and CDR2 (germline): LGHDT, YNNKEL (reference sequence). The CDR3 region has the DNA TGTGCCAGCAGCCGAGCCAGGGTGAACACTGAAGCTTTCTTT. The encoded protein is CASSRARVNTEAFF.

Concerning this clonotype itself: The junction differs from germline at one of its ends, possibly a read error. The V call is TRBV11-2, the J call TRBJ2-4; 9 bases match TRBD1. This CDR3 is built from 12 residues. The germline V gene has CDR1 SGHAT and CDR2 FQNNGV. The CDR3: CASSLDRTGVNF. The CDR3 DNA is TGTGCCAGCAGCTTAGATAGGACAGGGGTGAACTTC.

The chain has TRBV6-1 and TRBJ2-1; 7 bases line up with TRBD1. The CDR3 loop spans 12 amino acids. Germline assignment: CDR1 MNHNS and CDR2 SASEGT. Trimming took 11 bases from V and 4 from J; bases not matched to a gene: 5. The CDR3 DNA is TGTGCCGGACGACAGGGATACAATGAGCAGTTCTTC. Protein sequence: CAGRQGYNEQFF.

This clonotype was found once. The rearrangement joins TRBV27 to TRBJ2-1; D is unclear. The CDR3 loop spans 11 amino acids. The germline V gene encodes CDR1 MNHEY and CDR2 SMNVEV (reference sequence). Trimming shortened V by 1 base and J by 6 bases, and 1 base separated the two germline ends. CDR3 bases: TGTGCCAGCAGTTTATTCAATGAGCAGTTCTTC. Translating gives CASSLFNEQFF.

The V call is TRBV7-2, the J call TRBJ2-1, with D unclear. Trimming left V 2 bases short and J 5 bases short, with 7 bases between. In germline, CDR1 is SGHTA, CDR2 FQGNSA. This CDR3 has 13 amino acids. The CDR3 sequence: CASSLLRDNEQFF. The CDR3 bases are TGTGCCAGCAGCTTATTGAGAGACAATGAGCAGTTCTTC.

This chain connects TRBV5-4 to TRBJ1-5; 12 bases are a match to TRBD1. Looked up from germline, CDR1 is SGHNT and CDR2 is YYREEE (reference sequence). Losses at the gene ends were 0 bases for V and 9 bases for J; bases not matched to a gene: 4. CDR3 length equals 15 residues. This CDR3 reads CASSLGGQGARPQHF. CDR3 coding DNA: TGTGCCAGCAGCTTGGGGGGACAGGGGGCAAGGCCCCAGCATTTT. Full variable domain (outside the CDR3, taken from reference TRBV5-4 and TRBJ1-5): ETGVTQSPTHLIKTRGQQVTLRCSSQSGHNTVSWYQQALGQGPQFIFQYYREEENGRGNFPPRFSGLQFPNYSSELNVNALELDDSALYLCASSLGGQGARPQHFGDGTRLSIL.

The sample holds one count of this clonotype. The chain uses TRBV11-1 and TRBJ1-2; TRBD1 aligns across 7 bases. V gave up 5 bases and J gave up 4 bases; unmatched junction bases: 10. CDR1 SGHAT and CDR2 FQDESV come from the germline V gene (reference sequence). The CDR3 runs 15 residues. This chain's CDR3 is CASSASRGQIYGYTF. CDR3 DNA: TGTGCCAGCAGCGCCTCCCGGGGACAGATCTATGGCTACACCTTC.

This sequence joins TRBV3-1 and TRBJ1-1; 8 positions match TRBD1. This CDR3 is 15 amino acids long. Trimming took 1 base from V and 5 from J; bases not matched to a gene: 6. Germline-derived CDR1 and CDR2 are LGHDT and YNNKEL (reference sequence). CDR3 sequence: CASSQAGTGATEAFF. The CDR3 nucleotides read TGTGCCAGCAGCCAAGCCGGGACAGGAGCTACTGAAGCTTTCTTT.

The chain recombines TRBV7-2 with TRBJ2-5; 7 bases are a match to TRBD1. V shed 5 bases and J 4 bases; nucleotides not matched to a gene: 7. The CDR3 has 14 residues. CDR1 and CDR2 from the germline V gene are SGHTA and FQGNSA. The CDR3 DNA follows: TGTGCCAGCAGCCTCACCGGGACAGCAGAGACCCAGTACTTC. Its translation is CASSLTGTAETQYF.

The V gene is TRBV9, the J gene TRBJ2-5; D may be TRBD2 (6 bases). Germline lookup yields CDR1 SGDLS and CDR2 YYNGEE. Between the trimmed V and J ends, which lost 4 bases and 5 bases, there was a span of 15 bases. The CDR3 loop spans 14 amino acids. The CDR3 here is CASSPGGGTETQYF. CDR3 nucleotide sequence: TGTGCCAGCAGCCCCGGTGGGGGGACGGAGACCCAGTACTTC.

This clonotype appeared a single time. The chain combines TRBV20-1 with TRBJ2-3; D is undetermined. The germline V and J ends were trimmed by 3 bases and 8 bases, with 15 bases remaining between them. CDR1 and CDR2 (germline): DFQATT, SNEGSKA (reference sequence). This CDR3 is built from 13 residues. The CDR3 bases are TGCAGTGCTAGGTCAGCGCGGAGAGTTACGCAGTATTTT. This translates into CSARSARRVTQYF.

This clonotype was recorded only once. The CDR3 DNA follows: TGTGCCAGCAGTTCCATTGGTGGGACTGAAGCTTTCTTT. Encoded protein: CASSSIGGTEAFF. This chain joins TRBV12-3 or TRBV12-4 and TRBJ1-1; D not certain. This CDR3 has 13 residues. V gave up 4 bases and J gave up 5 bases, with 11 bases separating them.

This chain connects TRBV7-9 to TRBJ2-7, with D perhaps matching TRBD1 (5 bases). Germline V gene sequence: CDR1 SEHNR, CDR2 FQNEAQ (reference sequence). The length of the CDR3 is 15 residues. Trimming cost V 3 bases and J 7 bases, with 19 bases left between them. The CDR3 coding sequence is TGTGCCAGCAGCTTGGCCGACAGACCCCTTCGGGAGCAGTACTTC. Amino acid sequence: CASSLADRPLREQYF.

This chain joins TRBV3-1 and TRBJ1-1; the match to TRBD1 covers 7 bases. Trimming cost V 7 bases and J 11 bases; bases outside gene matches: 10. This CDR3 has 12 amino acids. Germline-derived CDR1 and CDR2 are LGHDT and YNNKEL (reference sequence). This chain's CDR3 is CASTRQGGWAFF. CDR3 sequence (DNA): TGTGCCAGCACAAGACAGGGAGGCTGGGCTTTCTTT.